This is a list of T cell receptor beta chains from one sample in a study of blood T cells in healthy people across ages. TCRdb independently ran MiXCR on the 5' RACE reads; one entry per CDR3 protein. The sample yields over 1,200,000 distinct CDR3 sequences, 59% seen once. The sample comprised blood. These receptors all stem from a man in his late teens or twenties in good health. Both conserved end residues are part of each CDR3. The D gene is left open where the match is weak. Only some rows state a clone size, as once, few, many or a class for expanded clones.

TRBJ2-7 | NA | TRBV27 | few | CASSSSPFEQYF | TGTGCCAGCTCTAGCAGTCCTTTCGAGCAGTACTTC
TRBJ1-2 | NA | TRBV10-3 | few | CAISEVTGKQSGYTF | TGTGCCATCAGCGAGGTAACAGGGAAACAGAGTGGCTACACCTTC
TRBJ2-7 | TRBD1 | TRBV12-5 | NA | CASGNGQGAGSYEQYF | TGTGCTAGTGGTAACGGACAGGGGGCAGGATCCTACGAGCAGTACTTC
TRBJ2-7 | NA | TRBV20-1 | NA | CSARPYGGRSYEQYF | TGCAGTGCTAGACCTTATGGGGGTCGGTCCTACGAGCAGTACTTC
TRBJ2-1 | NA | TRBV12-3/TRBV12-4 | NA | CATLRGNEQFF | TGTGCCACCTTACGGGGAAATGAGCAGTTCTTC
TRBJ2-7 | TRBD2 | TRBV6-1 | many | CASGTSGSYEQYF | TGTGCCAGCGGTACTAGCGGCTCCTACGAGCAGTACTTC
TRBJ2-1 | TRBD2 | TRBV7-9 | NA | CASSLGTGGPGFNEQFF | TGTGCCAGCAGCTTAGGAACGGGAGGGCCCGGGTTCAATGAGCAGTTCTTC
TRBJ1-2 | NA | TRBV5-6 | NA | CASSSRVNYGYTF | TGTGCCAGCAGCTCGCGGGTAAACTATGGCTACACCTTC
TRBJ2-1 | NA | TRBV2 | once | CASSERGTGGEQFF | TGTGCCAGCAGTGAACGCGGGACTGGAGGTGAGCAGTTCTTC
TRBJ2-3 | NA | TRBV7-9 | NA | CASSFPQGSPTDTQYF | TGTGCCAGCAGCTTCCCTCAGGGTAGTCCCACAGATACGCAGTATTTT
TRBJ2-7 | TRBD2 | TRBV5-1 | NA | CASSLASGYSYNEQYF | TGCGCCAGCAGCTTGGCTAGCGGGTACTCCTACAATGAGCAGTACTTC
TRBJ2-7 | TRBD2 | TRBV20-1 | NA | CSVNGLAGGRVPYEQYF | TGCAGTGTTAATGGCCTAGCGGGAGGCCGGGTCCCCTACGAGCAGTACTTC
TRBJ2-1 | TRBD2 | TRBV20-1 | NA | CSATRTSGSLYNEQFF | TGCAGTGCTACCCGGACTAGCGGGAGTCTCTACAATGAGCAGTTCTTC
TRBJ2-5 | NA | TRBV20-1 | NA | CSARGPWEETQYF | TGCAGTGCTAGGGGACCGTGGGAAGAGACCCAGTACTTC
TRBJ1-2 | NA | TRBV10-3 | NA | CAIPGSYGYTF | TGTGCCATCCCGGGATCTTATGGCTACACCTTC
TRBJ2-7 | TRBD1 | TRBV11-2 | NA | CASSLSPRTGPGEQYF | TGTGCCAGCAGCTTATCCCCCCGGACAGGGCCGGGCGAGCAGTACTTC
TRBJ2-2 | TRBD1 | TRBV30 | NA | CAWSVADRVGELFF | TGTGCCTGGAGTGTGGCAGACAGGGTCGGGGAGCTGTTTTTT
TRBJ1-5 | TRBD1 | TRBV6-6 | NA | CASSDRVGQPQHF | TGTGCCAGCAGTGACAGGGTGGGGCAGCCCCAGCATTTT
TRBJ2-1 | TRBD1 | TRBV14 | few | CASTQGQGRFNEQFF | TGTGCCAGCACCCAAGGACAGGGGAGATTCAATGAGCAGTTCTTC
TRBJ2-1 | NA | TRBV20-1 | NA | CSARDLAPNEQFF | TGCAGTGCTAGAGATCTAGCCCCCAATGAGCAGTTCTTC
TRBJ2-3 | NA | TRBV11-2 | NA | CASSLGEGGRTDTQYF | TGTGCCAGCAGCTTAGGGGAGGGGGGACGCACAGATACGCAGTATTTT
TRBJ2-4 | NA | TRBV28 | NA | CASSVLAVYNEQYF | TGTGCCAGCAGTGTTCTCGCAGTTTACAATGAGCAGTACTTC
TRBJ2-2 | NA | TRBV25-1 | few | CASTGLYSGELFF | TGTGCCAGCACGGGGCTATATTCCGGGGAGCTGTTTTTT
TRBJ2-1 | TRBD1 | TRBV20-1 | NA | CSARDGRDREFYNEQFF | TGCAGTGCTAGAGATGGCCGGGACAGGGAATTCTACAATGAGCAGTTCTTC
TRBJ1-1 | NA | TRBV3-1 | NA | CASRKAGTMNTEAFF | TGTGCCAGCAGAAAAGCAGGGACTATGAACACTGAAGCTTTCTTT
TRBJ1-2 | NA | TRBV25-1 | NA | CASSEHRNYGYTF | TGTGCCAGCAGTGAACATCGTAACTATGGCTACACCTTC
TRBJ2-2 | NA | TRBV12-3/TRBV12-4 | NA | CASSLWGPQTGELFF | TGTGCCAGCAGTTTATGGGGACCCCAAACCGGGGAGCTGTTTTTT
TRBJ1-4 | NA | TRBV6-5 | NA | CASSYSGNTGEKLFF | TGTGCCAGCAGTTATAGCGGGAATACAGGTGAAAAACTGTTTTTT
TRBJ2-7 | NA | TRBV10-2 | NA | CASRSTGMTSYEQYF | TGCGCCAGTCGCTCAACCGGGATGACCTCCTACGAGCAGTACTTC
TRBJ2-3 | NA | TRBV3-1 | few | CASSQEPQGIGSTDTQYF | TGTGCCAGCAGCCAAGAACCACAGGGAATCGGGAGCACAGATACGCAGTATTTT
TRBJ2-7 | TRBD2 | TRBV20-1 | NA | CSAKPLAGGPYEQYF | TGCAGTGCAAAGCCACTAGCGGGAGGCCCCTACGAGCAGTACTTC
TRBJ2-5 | NA | TRBV4-1 | NA | CASSQESSVGAGHQETQYF | TGCGCCAGCAGCCAAGAATCTTCCGTCGGGGCGGGGCACCAAGAGACCCAGTACTTC
TRBJ2-7 | NA | TRBV27 | NA | CASRGTDPYEQYF | TGTGCCAGCAGGGGAACAGACCCCTACGAGCAGTACTTC
TRBJ2-7 | TRBD2 | TRBV7-2 | NA | CASSFGLGTSYEQYF | TGTGCCAGCAGTTTTGGACTAGGGACCTCCTACGAGCAGTACTTC
TRBJ1-1 | NA | TRBV6-2/TRBV6-3 | NA | CASSPPGQTNTEAFF | TGTGCCAGCAGTCCTCCTGGACAGACGAACACTGAAGCTTTCTTT
TRBJ1-4 | NA | TRBV5-1 | NA | CASSLASVGPLRGEKLFF | TGCGCCAGCAGCTTGGCTTCGGTTGGGCCTCTCCGGGGTGAAAAACTGTTTTTT
TRBJ2-2 | TRBD1 | TRBV2 | few | CASTAWTGNTGELFF | TGTGCCAGCACCGCGTGGACAGGGAACACCGGGGAGCTGTTTTTT
TRBJ2-3 | NA | TRBV6-5 | few | CASSYAESDTQYF | TGTGCCAGCAGTTACGCCGAAAGTGATACGCAGTATTTT
TRBJ2-4 | TRBD2 | TRBV24-1 | NA | CATSGIAGGVQYF | TGTGCCACCAGTGGGATAGCGGGGGGCGTTCAGTACTTC
TRBJ2-5 | NA | TRBV29-1 | NA | CSVRLQTQYF | TGCAGCGTACGCCTCCAGACCCAGTACTTC
TRBJ1-4 | NA | TRBV5-1 | NA | CASSEATSRGAYDEKLFF | TGCGCCAGCAGCGAAGCCACGTCTAGGGGGGCTTACGATGAAAAACTGTTTTTT
TRBJ2-7 | NA | TRBV4-2 | many | CASSQARTGSYEQYF | TGTGCCAGCAGCCAAGCCCGAACGGGGTCCTACGAGCAGTACTTC
TRBJ2-5 | NA | TRBV6-6 | NA | CASSSRDREEETQYF | TGTGCCAGCAGTTCAAGGGACCGAGAGGAGGAGACCCAGTACTTC
TRBJ2-1 | NA | TRBV11-2 | once | CASSFADSLYNEQFF | TGTGCCAGCAGCTTTGCCGATAGTTTATACAATGAGCAGTTCTTC
TRBJ2-2 | TRBD2 | TRBV7-8 | NA | CASSSTAGAFRELFF | TGTGCCAGCAGCAGTACAGCGGGGGCGTTTCGGGAGCTGTTTTTT
TRBJ1-1 | NA | TRBV29-1 | NA | CSVAGRGNTEAFF | TGCAGCGTGGCCGGACGTGGGAACACTGAAGCTTTCTTT
TRBJ1-2 | NA | TRBV20-1 | NA | CSAGVGLPYGYTF | TGCAGTGCCGGCGTGGGGCTTCCCTATGGCTACACCTTC
TRBJ1-2 | NA | TRBV4-1 | few | CASSQEFGAGYGYTF | TGCGCCAGCAGCCAAGAGTTCGGGGCAGGGTATGGCTACACCTTC
TRBJ2-7 | NA | TRBV5-1 | NA | CASSGGGGGMSYEQYF | TGCGCCAGCAGCGGCGGGGGCGGCGGGATGTCCTACGAGCAGTACTTC
TRBJ2-4 | TRBD2 | TRBV4-1 | NA | CASSQDGGGVDIQYF | TGCGCCAGCAGCCAAGATGGCGGGGGGGTTGACATTCAGTACTTC
TRBJ2-1 | TRBD2 | TRBV14 | NA | CASSGRTYNEQFF | TGTGCCTCCAGCGGGAGGACTTACAATGAGCAGTTCTTC
TRBJ2-7 | NA | TRBV4-1 | NA | CASSQVGNTYEQYF | TGCGCCAGCAGCCAAGTAGGGAATACCTACGAGCAGTACTTC
TRBJ2-7 | NA | TRBV4-1 | few | CASSHARHYEQYF | TGCGCCAGCAGCCACGCAAGACATTACGAGCAGTACTTC